This T cell receptor (beta chain) was identified in a study of radiotherapy plus CTLA-4 blockade in lung cancer. Study-level points and caveats: Response, reportedly, was best predicted by interferon-beta along with early blood T cell clone dynamics. Blood TCR clones of tumor origin expanded after radiotherapy plus ipilimumab.

The germline gives CDR1 SGDLS, CDR2 YYNGEE. The CDR3 length is 16 residues. The germline V and J ends were trimmed by 4 bases and 7 bases, with 23 bases remaining between them. Comment on this clone: Its target is unknown.

Sequenced by immunoSEQ multiplex PCR; TCRdb stores in-frame clones only, minus some. The repertoire holds some 40,000 clones, with roughly 73% as singletons. The V and J genes are TRBV9 and TRBJ1-2; a possible D gene is TRBD1 (6 bases). The specimen was peripheral blood, collected from a patient treated with radiotherapy plus ipilimumab. The TCR sequence derives from a human donor with non-small cell lung cancer that progressed on radiotherapy plus ipilimumab. In nucleotides, the CDR3 is TGTGCCAGCAGCCCCGAAGGTAGGGGACAAGGGTCTGGCTACACCTTC. The encoded protein is CASSPEGRGQGSGYTF.